Below are 13 T cell receptor beta chains sequenced from a single sample in a study of OX40 agonist ivuxolimab in advanced cancers. Sequencing used immunoSEQ multiplex PCR; TCRdb keeps in-frame clones, though not all of them. This sample has approximately 49,000 clones, with less than 85% found just once. Here the sequenced sample was CD4+ or CD8+ T cells sorted from blood, taken in a trial of the OX40 agonist ivuxolimab. The receptors were gathered from an adult with an advanced solid tumor such as melanoma, head and neck, liver or kidney cancer.

The gene calls are TRBV6-1 and TRBJ2-4, with 7 bases fitting TRBD1. The ends lost 2 bases at V and 6 bases at J; junction bases unmatched: 10. This CDR3 contains 16 residues. Germline V gene sequence: CDR1 MNHNS, CDR2 SASEGT. CDR3 nucleotide sequence: TGTGCCAGCAGTGAAAGACAGGGAATGAAGTCAAACATTCAGTACTTC. It specifies CASSERQGMKSNIQYF.

This clone appeared a few times. The chain carries TRBV19 and TRBJ2-1; the match to TRBD1 covers 7 bases. The CDR3 loop spans 14 amino acids. Looked up from germline, CDR1 is LNHDA and CDR2 is SQIVND (reference sequence). Unmatched junction bases numbered 6, after V lost 6 bases and J lost 4 bases. CDR3 nucleotide sequence: TGTGCCAGTAGGCGTACAGGGGATTACAATGAGCAGTTCTTC. It codes for CASRRTGDYNEQFF.

The rearrangement joins TRBV11-3 to TRBJ2-4; a weak D match, TRBD2 (6 bases). The CDR3 totals 12 residues. CDR1 is SGHNT, CDR2 YENEEA, per germline. Trimming left V 1 base short and J 9 bases short, with 7 bases between. Here the CDR3 reads CASSLAAGIQYF. CDR3 DNA sequence: TGTGCCAGCAGCTTAGCAGCGGGCATTCAGTACTTC.

The CDR3 DNA is TGCGCCAGCAGCCCGGGGACCGATCTTGCAACTAATGAAAAACTGTTTTTT. Translation: CASSPGTDLATNEKLFF. The chain uses TRBV5-1 and TRBJ1-4; possibly TRBD1 for D (5 bases). The ends were cut back, 4 bases at V and 0 bases at J, with 16 bases in the middle. Germline V CDR1 and CDR2: SGHRS, YFSETQ. This CDR3 has 17 residues.

The V and J genes are TRBV7-6 and TRBJ2-5; 7 nucleotides agree with TRBD2. Unmatched junction bases numbered 16, after V lost 5 bases and J lost 1 base. The CDR3 loop spans 18 amino acids. The germline V gene has CDR1 SGHVS and CDR2 FNYEAQ. The CDR3, as DNA: TGTGCCAGCAGCGCGCCTCCCGGCGGGGGAAGTCCCCAAGAGACCCAGTACTTC. Translating it yields CASSAPPGGGSPQETQYF.

The chain has TRBV7-6 and TRBJ2-7, with 8 bases identical to TRBD2. The CDR3 loop spans 15 amino acids. The junction had 6 bases not matched to a gene; V was cut back by 5 bases and J by 0 bases. Per the germline V gene, CDR1 is SGHVS and CDR2 is FNYEAQ. The CDR3 sequence: CASSPAGGRSYEQYF. In nucleotides, the CDR3 is TGTGCCAGCAGCCCCGCGGGGGGCCGCTCCTACGAGCAGTACTTC.

This clone has just a few counts. This rearrangement joins TRBV7-8 to TRBJ2-1; 10 positions agree with TRBD1. CDR3 length: 13 amino acids. Germline assignment: CDR1 SGHVS and CDR2 FQNEAQ. With 4 bases clipped from V and 7 bases from J, the junction kept 1 base outside the gene matches. As DNA, the CDR3 is TGTGCCAGCAGCTCGGACAGGGGGAATGAGCAGTTCTTC. As protein: CASSSDRGNEQFF.

The gene calls are TRBV9 and TRBJ1-1; possibly TRBD1 for D (5 bases). The CDR3 loop spans 13 amino acids. Germline V gives CDR1 SGDLS, CDR2 YYNGEE. V lost 3 bases, J lost 3 bases, and 9 bases lay in between. Here the CDR3 DNA reads TGTGCCAGCAGCGACTCAGGGTACACTGAAGCTTTCTTT. Translating gives CASSDSGYTEAFF. The full variable domain, in which reference TRBV9 and TRBJ1-1 provide the parts outside the CDR3, is DSGVTQTPKHLITATGQRVTLRCSPRSGDLSVYWYQQSLDQGLQFLIQYYNGEERAKGNILERFSAQQFPDLHSELNLSSLELGDSALYFCASSDSGYTEAFFGQGTRLTVV.

This clone was counted ten times or more. The V gene is TRBV5-1, the J gene TRBJ1-2, with 8 positions matching TRBD1. Germline assignment: CDR1 SGHRS and CDR2 YFSETQ. The V and J ends lost 2 bases and 8 bases, in that order; junction bases with no gene match: 8. The CDR3 has 14 amino acids. The CDR3 loop is CASSFWTGRGGYTF. DNA for the CDR3: TGCGCCAGCAGCTTTTGGACAGGGCGAGGAGGCTACACCTTC. Full variable domain (missing parts from reference TRBV5-1 and TRBJ1-2): KAGVTQTPRYLIKTRGQQVTLSCSPISGHRSVSWYQQTPGQGLQFLFEYFSETQRNKGNFPGRFSGRQFSNSRSEMNVSTLELGDSALYLCASSFWTGRGGYTFGSGTRLTVV.

The V and J genes are TRBV11-2 and TRBJ1-1, with TRBD1 as a possible D gene (6 bases). Looked up from germline, CDR1 is SGHAT and CDR2 is FQNNGV. V was pared by 2 bases and J by 0 bases, with 19 bases between. The CDR3 contains 18 residues. CDR3 sequence: CASSLWYRVQRMNTEAFF. Written as DNA, the CDR3 is TGTGCCAGCAGCTTATGGTACAGGGTACAGAGAATGAACACTGAAGCTTTCTTT.

This clone was counted once. The chain carries TRBV9 and TRBJ2-1; 8 positions match TRBD2. Germline CDR1 reads SGDLS; CDR2 reads YYNGEE. With V trimmed by 2 bases and J by 5 bases, 3 bases remained unmatched. This CDR3 has 14 amino acids. This chain's CDR3 is CASSVPGGDNEQFF. The CDR3, as DNA: TGTGCCAGCAGCGTTCCCGGGGGGGACAATGAGCAGTTCTTC.

The chain links TRBV19 to TRBJ2-7; 12 bases map to TRBD1. Germline V gene lookup returns CDR1 LNHDA and CDR2 SQIVND (reference sequence). The CDR3 loop spans 15 amino acids. Trimming at V came to 7 bases and at J to 4 bases, leaving 8 bases not matched to a gene. The CDR3 nucleotides read TGTGCCAGTAAGGGACAGGGGGCGAGCGGATACGAGCAGTACTTC. Amino acids: CASKGQGASGYEQYF.

This chain connects TRBV28 to TRBJ1-2, with TRBD1 identical over 9 bases. The CDR3 spans 15 residues. Germline CDR1 reads MDHEN; CDR2 reads SYDVKM. J was trimmed by 6 bases and V by 3 bases; bases with no gene match: 8. Written as DNA, the CDR3 is TGTGCCAGCAGTTTCCCCCAGACAGGGGGAGATGGCTACACCTTC. It specifies CASSFPQTGGDGYTF.